This record concerns one T cell receptor beta chain sequence. CDR1 LNHDA and CDR2 SQIVND come from the germline V gene (reference sequence). V shed 3 bases, J shed 7 bases, and the junction held 4 bases outside the gene matches. The CDR3 runs 15 residues. The sample originates from a study of blood T cell repertoires in COVID-19. Study-level information: COVID-19 samples from acute and convalescent phases originated in the United States, Italy and Spain. The analysed material was cDNA or gDNA that came from T cells, B-cell-depleted T cells, or PBMCs.

Methods used by the authors: Counts of nucleated cells, estimated from reference gene primer amplification, were obtained. TCRdb's table, derived via immunoSEQ multiplex PCR, lists solely in-frame clones and lacks some. From that table come the V and J calls and clone size; the DNA was used to work out D and trimming. The table has under 20,000 clones, roughly 89% seen once. The rearrangement uses TRBV19 and TRBJ1-4; 11 bases are a match to TRBD1. This TCR was recovered from a man aged 55-75 years with active COVID-19. The sequenced sample was peripheral blood. For the CDR3, the DNA is TGTGCCAGTAGTATGAGCGGGACAGGGGGTGAAAAACTGTTTTTT. It yields the protein CASSMSGTGGEKLFF. The variable domain in full, with the rest retrieved from reference TRBV19 and TRBJ1-4, is DGGITQSPKYLFRKEGQNVTLSCEQNLNHDAMYWYRQDPGQGLRLIYYSQIVNDFQKGDIAEGYSVSREKKESFPLTVTSAQKNPTAFYLCASSMSGTGGEKLFFGSGTQLSVL.